Following are 21 T cell receptor beta chains from one sample sequenced in a study of T cell responses to AZD1222 COVID-19 vaccine (dated by TCRdb to the early 2020s). Libraries were prepared through the immunoSEQ multiplex PCR assay. TCRdb carries this immuneACCESS record with in-frame sequences only. Its versions omit some clonotypes, under half of them owing to an unresolved V gene in the studies checked, with the rest unexplained. This sample has around 99,000 clones in its table, and approximately 88% of those were observed once. The top ten hold 6% to 7% of the sample. Taken with the paper, the label for time point translates to: baseline before first vaccination. The sample in question was peripheral blood, obtained on day 0 of AZD1222 vaccination. These receptors were obtained from an adult in good health.

The chain employs TRBV6-2 or TRBV6-3 and TRBJ2-2; D remains ambiguous. In germline, CDR1 is MNHEY, CDR2 SVGEGT. The CDR3 is 15 amino acids. Trimming removed 2 bases from V and 8 bases from J, with 15 bases in between. The CDR3 region is CASSYDFPLTGELFF. CDR3 nucleotide sequence: TGTGCCAGCAGTTACGACTTCCCCTTGACGGGGGAGCTGTTTTTT.

In the case of this clone: Compared with germline, one end of the junction differs, possibly owing to a read error. The CDR3 region has the DNA TGTGCCAGCAGTTTAGCGACAGGGTACCAAGAGACCCAGTACTTC. It yields the protein CASSLATGYQETQYF. The rearrangement uses TRBV7-6 and TRBJ2-5; 7 bases are shared with TRBD1. This CDR3 region has 15 residues. Germline V lookup: CDR1 SGHVS, CDR2 FNYEAQ.

This chain joins TRBV27 and TRBJ2-1; 7 bases are shared with TRBD1. The V gene end was trimmed by 3 bases and the J gene end by 0 bases; junction bases not matched to a gene: 5. CDR1 and CDR2 from the germline V gene are MNHEY and SMNVEV (reference sequence). CDR3 length: 16 residues. CDR3 DNA sequence: TGTGCCAGCAGTTTTAAGACAGGGAGCTCCTACAATGAGCAGTTCTTC. Its protein is CASSFKTGSSYNEQFF.

This chain joins TRBV28 and TRBJ2-5; D may be TRBD2 (6 bases). V lost 8 bases, J lost 2 bases, and 12 bases lay in between. The CDR3 extends over 13 amino acids. The germline CDR1 and CDR2 sequences are MDHEN and SYDVKM. This chain's CDR3 is CASAGTDQETQYF. The CDR3 coding sequence is TGTGCCAGCGCGGGAACGGATCAAGAGACCCAGTACTTC.

The chain recombines TRBV15 with TRBJ1-1; maybe TRBD1 (5 bases). Between the trimmed V and J ends, which lost 0 bases and 0 bases, there was a span of 8 bases. CDR1 and CDR2 (germline): LNHNV, YYDKDF (reference sequence). The CDR3 spans 15 residues. The CDR3 sequence is CATSRDSTVNTEAFF. CDR3 DNA: TGTGCCACCAGCAGAGACTCGACAGTGAACACTGAAGCTTTCTTT.

The chain couples TRBV19 to TRBJ2-1, with TRBD2 matching 10 bases. Germline assignment: CDR1 LNHDA and CDR2 SQIVND (reference sequence). The CDR3 is 15 amino acids. V trimming: 1 base; J trimming: 9 bases; junction bases outside the gene matches: 6. CDR3 sequence reads: CASSIALAGGFEQFF. DNA of the CDR3: TGTGCCAGTAGTATAGCGTTAGCGGGAGGCTTTGAGCAGTTCTTC.

This clone appeared once. The genes are TRBV7-3 and TRBJ1-1; no clear D gene. The CDR3 totals 14 residues. V lost 3 bases and J 1 base, leaving 9 bases between the germline ends. The V gene's germline CDR1 is SGHTA and CDR2 FQGTGA. CDR3 sequence (DNA): TGTGCCAGCAGCTTGGACGGCCCGAACACTGAAGCTTTCTTT. Its protein is CASSLDGPNTEAFF.

The chain uses TRBV2 and TRBJ2-2; the D is unclear. CDR3 length equals 13 residues. The V end lost 4 bases, the J end lost 5 bases, and 8 bases lay between the germline ends. Germline V gene sequence: CDR1 SNHLY, CDR2 FYNNEI. The DNA for the CDR3 is TGTGCCAGCAGTGTAGACAAAACCGGGGAGCTGTTTTTT. Its translation is CASSVDKTGELFF.

The chain links TRBV9 to TRBJ2-2; 13 bases are a match to TRBD2. The CDR3 is 18 amino acids. The germline V gene encodes CDR1 SGDLS and CDR2 YYNGEE. Germline trimming cut 1 base from V and 4 bases from J; bases unmatched to any gene: 7. CDR3 bases: TGTGCCAGCAGCGTAAGACTAGCGGGAGGAGGTGCCACCGGGGAGCTGTTTTTT. Its translation: CASSVRLAGGGATGELFF.

This chain connects TRBV5-1 to TRBJ2-7, with D possibly matching TRBD2 (7 bases). The CDR3 covers 18 residues. Germline V lookup: CDR1 SGHRS, CDR2 YFSETQ. Trimming stripped 0 bases from V and 4 bases from J, with 23 bases between. The CDR3 region is CASSLEGGLAVPGYEQYF. The DNA of the CDR3 is TGCGCCAGCAGCTTGGAGGGGGGCCTAGCGGTCCCTGGATACGAGCAGTACTTC.

The V call is TRBV6-6, the J call TRBJ2-2; 9 bases match TRBD1. V was clipped by 5 bases and J by 2 bases; unmatched bases: 6. The CDR3 spans 16 residues. CDR1 and CDR2 (germline): MNHNY, SVGAGI (reference sequence). In DNA form, the CDR3 reads TGTGCCAGCAGTCGAACGGACAGGGGAAACACCGGGGAGCTGTTTTTT. Residues: CASSRTDRGNTGELFF.

V and J are TRBV11-3 and TRBJ2-3; 9 bases are a match to TRBD2. V was clipped by 2 bases and J by 1 base; unmatched bases: 1. Germline CDR1 SGHNT, CDR2 YENEEA. This CDR3 spans 15 amino acids. The CDR3 nucleotides are TGTGCCAGCAGCTTAAGGACTAGCGGCACAGATACGCAGTATTTT. Its protein product is CASSLRTSGTDTQYF.

This rearrangement joins TRBV24-1 to TRBJ2-7, with D possibly TRBD1 on 6 matching bases. Germline V lookup: CDR1 KGHDR, CDR2 SFDVKD. The CDR3 has 13 amino acids. V was pared by 3 bases and J by 4 bases, with 9 bases between. The CDR3 bases are TGTGCCACCAGTGATACCACAGGGTACGAGCAGTACTTC. Translated: CATSDTTGYEQYF.

The rearrangement links TRBV5-5 to TRBJ1-4; maybe TRBD1 (5 bases). V was clipped by 2 bases and J by 8 bases, with 13 bases between them. Germline loops: CDR1 SGHKS, CDR2 YYEKEE (reference sequence). CDR3 size: 14 residues. The CDR3 spells CASSFRQGLEKLFF. As DNA, the CDR3 is TGTGCCAGCAGCTTCCGGCAGGGTCTCGAAAAACTGTTTTTT. Full variable domain (rest looked up from reference TRBV5-5 and TRBJ1-4): DAGVTQSPTHLIKTRGQQVTLRCSPISGHKSVSWYQQVLGQGPQFIFQYYEKEERGRGNFPDRFSARQFPNYSSELNVNALLLGDSALYLCASSFRQGLEKLFFGSGTQLSVL.

V is TRBV11-3 and J is TRBJ1-6; D unresolved. The germline V and J ends were trimmed by 5 bases and 7 bases, with 9 bases remaining between them. In germline, CDR1 is SGHNT, CDR2 YENEEA. The CDR3 is made up of 13 amino acids. CDR3: CASSQRSNSPLHF. Written as DNA, the CDR3 is TGTGCCAGCAGCCAGCGATCGAATTCACCCCTCCACTTT.

V is TRBV30 and J is TRBJ2-7; TRBD1 matches at 8 bases. V shed 2 bases, J shed 5 bases, and the junction held 11 bases outside the gene matches. CDR1 GTSNPN and CDR2 SVGIG come from the germline V gene (reference sequence). CDR3 size: 15 residues. The CDR3 spells CAWSPTGTGGDEQYF. The CDR3 DNA reads TGTGCCTGGAGTCCGACCGGGACAGGAGGAGACGAGCAGTACTTC.

The J gene is TRBJ2-3, the V gene TRBV10-3; 9 positions match TRBD2. The CDR3 runs 15 residues. Germline values: CDR1 ENHRY, CDR2 SYGVKD. The ends lost 6 bases at V and 2 bases at J; junction bases unmatched: 6. CDR3 nucleotides: TGTGCCATCAGGGAGCTAGCGGGAAACACAGATACGCAGTATTTT. It yields the protein CAIRELAGNTDTQYF.

V is TRBV7-9 and J is TRBJ1-4; TRBD1 aligns across 7 bases. The CDR3 runs 14 residues. J was trimmed by 5 bases and V by 5 bases; bases with no gene match: 5. In germline, CDR1 is SEHNR, CDR2 FQNEAQ (reference sequence). CDR3 in amino acids: CASSLGQPNEKLFF. The CDR3 bases are TGTGCCAGCAGCCTGGGACAGCCAAATGAAAAACTGTTTTTT.

The V and J genes are TRBV2 and TRBJ1-3, with unresolved D. This CDR3 is built from 14 residues. Germline V gene lookup returns CDR1 SNHLY and CDR2 FYNNEI. V was pared by 9 bases and J by 0 bases, with 12 bases between. CDR3 amino acids: CASVRPSSGNTIYF. In DNA, the CDR3 is TGTGCCAGTGTCAGGCCTAGCTCTGGAAACACCATATATTTT.

This clone was recorded a few times. The chain carries TRBV15 and TRBJ2-3; 12 bases match TRBD2. CDR3 length: 18 amino acids. Looked up from germline, CDR1 is LNHNV and CDR2 is YYDKDF (reference sequence). With V trimmed by 5 bases and J by 0 bases, 9 bases remained unmatched. CDR3 bases: TGTGCCACCAGCGGCTTGGCACTAGCGGGAGGTAGCACAGATACGCAGTATTTT. It is translated as CATSGLALAGGSTDTQYF.

This clone was recorded once. This chain links TRBV18 with TRBJ2-3; perhaps TRBD1 as D (5 bases). Trimming cost V 2 bases and J 2 bases, with 11 bases left between them. This CDR3 comprises 15 residues. CDR1 and CDR2 (germline): KGHSH, LQKENI. The CDR3, as DNA: TGTGCCAGCTCACCATTACAGGCAGACACAGATACGCAGTATTTT. This translates into CASSPLQADTDTQYF. The entire variable domain, with the rest obtained from reference TRBV18 and TRBJ2-3, is as follows: NAGVMQNPRHLVRRRGQEARLRCSPMKGHSHVYWYRQLPEEGLKFMVYLQKENIIDESGMPKERFSAEFPKEGPSILRIQQVVRGDSAAYFCASSPLQADTDTQYFGPGTRLTVL.